The T cell receptor (beta chain) under discussion was sequenced for a study of shared clonotypes between healthy human individuals (dated by TCRdb to about 2020). Study-wide context: The cohort comprised a couple of women and three men aged 18 to 49 years. For each donor, three plates each were used for CD4 naive and CD4 memory, two plates were used for CD8 naive, and one plate was used for CD8 memory. To estimate repertoire size and how much clonotypes are shared between individuals, the study performed deep sequencing of blood TCR repertoires from a handful of healthy adults. To increase sequencing depth and limit assay-specific biases, TCR repertoire library preparation and sequencing were carried out by different laboratories using diverse techniques. Leukapheresis yielded between about 0.9 and 8.9 billion PBMCs per donor.

The donors were healthy, HIV-negative adults with no recently reported acute infections or vaccinations. All donors were Caucasian adults living in Nashville, Tennessee, USA. CD4+ T cells were enriched by magnetic negative selection; naive cells were then positively selected on CD45RA, and the negative fraction formed the memory subset. Blood was obtained by leukapheresis, after which PBMCs were separated by Ficoll-Histopaque density gradient centrifugation and cryopreserved in liquid nitrogen vapor phase. Analytical flow cytometry was used to check the purity and quantity of each magnetically sorted T cell population. Genomic DNA was isolated from each sorted fraction and quantified by UV absorbance on a Nanodrop 2000c. As regards this clone: Its antigen is currently not known. No base quality information exists; no much larger clone differs at one position.

V gives up 4 bases and J gives up 2 bases, and the segment between their germline ends measures 8 bases. Measured from the cysteine to the phenylalanine, the CDR3 is 13 residues long. Of all the DNA, just the CDR3 is kept, 39 bases in frame from base 1. CDR1 and CDR2 are read off the germline V gene (reference sequence) as SGHNT and YYREEE. Using the deep immunoSEQ assay, multiplex PCR amplified TCR CDR3 regions from genomic DNA. Extracted genomic DNA from each cell subset was distributed evenly across all wells of several immunoSEQ 96-well plates, and each plate was treated as a replicate. For sorted subsets, 150 to 250 ng genomic DNA, equal to 25,000 to 35,000 T cell genomes, was loaded into each replicate PCR. Purified libraries were measured with a Qubit 3.0 fluorometer, size-checked on a Bioanalyzer 2100, and measured again with the KAPA Library Quantification kit. Every immunoSEQ 96-well plate was sequenced on a separate single-read 150-cycle Illumina NextSeq 550 flow cell. In the paper's pipeline: Because the immunoSEQ output included only junctional sequences and no quality scores, the filtering could not be the same as the filtering used for full-length reads. Sequences were annotated with PyIR, a Python wrapper for IgBLAST v1.9, using IMGT germline references to assign V/J genes and CDR3. Reads were filtered out if the reads had weak V/J assignments (E-value above 1e-6), no CDR3, stop codons, out-of-frame junctions, or ambiguous translated residues. V3J clonotypes were defined as sequences sharing an identical inferred V gene, J gene, and CDR3 amino acid sequence. Percentage overlap between repertoires was calculated by dividing the number of shared unique clonotypes by the size of the smaller repertoire. Repertoire richness was assessed with RTK rarefaction, the Chao1 estimator, and Recon v2.1 estimates of unobserved clonotypes. For all TCRbeta clonotypes obtained by the gDNA method from a handful of donors, generation probabilities were computed with OLGA. This immuneACCESS table, as held by TCRdb, lists in-frame sequences with V and J called but not all clones. Of the missing ones, under half trace to an unresolved V gene in checked studies; the others have no known cause. Clonal size and the V and J genes are those of that table, whereas D and trimming came from the DNA. Counted in this sample were roughly 2,300,000 clones; 85% to 95% of them appeared once. The ten top clones hold 0.3% to 0.45% of the sample.

What the work shows at the level of the full study, not this receptor alone: Clonotypes shared by all four sorted-subset donors showed higher generation probabilities than non-shared clonotypes. Pairwise subsampling indicated that sequencing depth was expected to affect the degree of clonotype sharing among donors. Larger estimated clonotype richness was generally found for naive subsets than for memory subsets. Sampling was limited to blood, and TCR repertoires in tissue likely differ from TCR repertoires in blood. Rarefaction of sorted-subset datasets indicated incomplete sequencing despite the large sequencing depth. Sharing across several donors was observed for about 5% of naive CD4, under 4% of naive CD8, 2% to 2.5% of memory CD4, and around 0.42% of memory CD8 clonotypes. Because the study included a small number of donors, the genetic and exposure-history diversity represented was limited.

Source material: naive CD4+ T cells from PBMCs. The sample's cell subset or site label, decoded: CD45RA+ positively selected. The rearranged chain carries TRBV5-4 and TRBJ2-3; too little of a D gene remains to name it. The TCR originated in a man between 18 and 29 years old in good health. Some clones in this sample may be carry-over from other donors' samples. The bases read TGTGCCAGCAGCCGTCTCTACACAGATACGCAGTATTTT. It translates as CASSRLYTDTQYF.